Following are 21 T cell receptor beta chains from one sample sequenced in a study of OX40 agonist ivuxolimab in advanced cancers. Assay: immunoSEQ multiplex PCR; the TCRdb copy retains only in-frame clones and omits some. The top ten hold more than 5.5% of the sample, which has some 86,000 clones, 75% to 95% seen once. This material consisted of CD4+ or CD8+ T cells sorted from blood, taken in a trial of the OX40 agonist ivuxolimab. These receptors were obtained from an adult with an advanced solid tumor such as melanoma, head and neck, liver or kidney cancer.

The sample holds one count of this clone. The chain recombines TRBV4-2 with TRBJ1-1, with TRBD1 identical over 7 bases. The CDR3 totals 14 residues. CDR1 is LGHNA, CDR2 YNFKEQ, per germline. The junction had 5 bases not matched to a gene; V was cut back by 3 bases and J by 4 bases. In DNA form, the CDR3 reads TGTGCCAGCAGCCAGACAGGGTCGGGCACTGAAGCTTTCTTT. It encodes CASSQTGSGTEAFF.

This sequence joins TRBV20-1 and TRBJ2-1; D is ambiguous. This CDR3 comprises 11 residues. Germline V gives CDR1 DFQATT, CDR2 SNEGSKA (reference sequence). With 6 bases removed from V and 9 bases from J, the gap between germline ends came to 12 bases. CDR3 DNA sequence: TGCAGTGCGCTAACCTGGGTTGAGCAGTTCTTC. It specifies CSALTWVEQFF.

This chain connects TRBV10-3 to TRBJ2-5; D may correspond to TRBD1 or TRBD2 (5 bases each). CDR1 is ENHRY and CDR2 is SYGVKD in the germline V gene. Trimming took 5 bases from V and 5 from J, leaving 18 bases between them. The CDR3 runs to 15 residues. In nucleotides, the CDR3 is TGTGCCATCAGTCCCGGGACGCTGGGGGTGGAGACCCAGTACTTC. Its protein product is CAISPGTLGVETQYF.

J is TRBJ2-1 and V is TRBV19, with 10 bases that match TRBD2. J was trimmed by 8 bases and V by 6 bases; bases with no gene match: 7. The CDR3 contains 14 residues. Germline assignment: CDR1 LNHDA and CDR2 SQIVND (reference sequence). The CDR3 reads CASRSGRVVHEQFF. The CDR3 bases are TGTGCCAGTAGGAGCGGGAGGGTGGTACATGAGCAGTTCTTC.

CDR3 sequence: CATRPEGETEAFF. The CDR3 coding sequence is TGTGCCACCAGACCTGAGGGCGAGACTGAAGCTTTCTTT. This chain joins TRBV7-9 and TRBJ1-1; D not resolved. Germline V lookup: CDR1 SEHNR, CDR2 FQNEAQ (reference sequence). The ends were cut back, 10 bases at V and 5 bases at J, with 17 bases in the middle. The CDR3 runs to 13 residues.

This clone has a single count. This rearrangement joins TRBV9 to TRBJ2-3, with 10 bases lining up with TRBD2. The CDR3 loop spans 15 amino acids. The germline V gene encodes CDR1 SGDLS and CDR2 YYNGEE. Losses at the gene ends were 4 bases for V and 3 bases for J; bases not matched to a gene: 5. The CDR3 DNA sequence: TGTGCCAGCAGCAGACTAGCGGGTCGGACAGATACGCAGTATTTT. It is translated as CASSRLAGRTDTQYF.

V is TRBV5-1 and J is TRBJ1-5; 7 nucleotides align to TRBD1. J gave up 6 bases and V 0 bases, and 6 bases lay outside the gene matches. The germline V gene has CDR1 SGHRS and CDR2 YFSETQ. The CDR3 contains 15 residues. This CDR3 is CASSLEGAKGQPQHF. CDR3 DNA: TGCGCCAGCAGCTTGGAGGGGGCAAAGGGTCAGCCCCAGCATTTT. Based on the CDR3 plus reference TRBV5-1 and TRBJ1-5, the full variable domain is KAGVTQTPRYLIKTRGQQVTLSCSPISGHRSVSWYQQTPGQGLQFLFEYFSETQRNKGNFPGRFSGRQFSNSRSEMNVSTLELGDSALYLCASSLEGAKGQPQHFGDGTRLSIL.

The chain employs TRBV9 and TRBJ2-2; D is possibly TRBD2 (5 bases). CDR1 is SGDLS, CDR2 YYNGEE, per germline. The CDR3 has 15 residues. Trimming stripped 0 bases from V and 4 bases from J, with 10 bases between. In DNA form, the CDR3 reads TGTGCCAGCAGCGTAGGGGCCCGGGGCACCGGGGAGCTGTTTTTT. This translates into CASSVGARGTGELFF.

This chain connects TRBV14 to TRBJ2-1, with TRBD2 matching 8 bases. Trimming cost V 3 bases and J 6 bases; bases outside gene matches: 4. This CDR3 contains 14 residues. Germline CDR1 SGHDN, CDR2 FVKESK. DNA of the CDR3: TGTGCCAGCAGCCAGGGACTAGGCTTCAATGAGCAGTTCTTC. Translating it yields CASSQGLGFNEQFF. The full variable domain, completed using reference TRBV14 and TRBJ2-1, is EAGVTQFPSHSVIEKGQTVTLRCDPISGHDNLYWYRRVMGKEIKFLLHFVKESKQDESGMPNNRFLAERTGGTYSTLKVQPAELEDSGVYFCASSQGLGFNEQFFGPGTRLTVL.

Here the CDR3 reads CASGRTSYEQYF. The CDR3 coding sequence is TGTGCCAGCGGGAGGACCTCCTACGAGCAGTACTTC. V is TRBV2 and J is TRBJ2-7, with D tentatively TRBD2 (6 bases). Germline V lookup: CDR1 SNHLY, CDR2 FYNNEI. CDR3 length equals 12 residues. V lost 8 bases and J lost 0, with 8 bases in between.

The rearrangement links TRBV28 to TRBJ2-5; D tentatively fits TRBD1 or TRBD2 (5 bases each). The germline V gene has CDR1 MDHEN and CDR2 SYDVKM. This CDR3 is 14 amino acids long. Trimming removed 5 bases at V and 9 bases at J, with 19 bases between. The CDR3 region is CASSGPGPHAAQYF. CDR3 in DNA: TGTGCCAGCAGTGGACCGGGACCCCACGCGGCCCAGTACTTC.

This sequence joins TRBV7-2 and TRBJ1-1; 7 bases match TRBD1. J lost 1 base, V lost 6 bases, and 5 bases had no gene match. Germline V gene sequence: CDR1 SGHTA, CDR2 FQGNSA. This CDR3 spans 14 amino acids. CDR3 loop: CASRQGSGNTEAFF. DNA of the CDR3: TGTGCCAGCAGACAGGGGAGTGGGAACACTGAAGCTTTCTTT.

Notes on this clone: The same CDR3 arises from other DNA sequences in this sample as well. V and J are TRBV5-1 and TRBJ2-7; either TRBD1 or TRBD2 may supply D (5 bases each). With 0 bases removed from V and 0 bases from J, the gap between germline ends came to 10 bases. The length of the CDR3 is 15 residues. In germline, CDR1 is SGHRS, CDR2 YFSETQ. The chain's CDR3 is CASSLDSGTSYEQYF. CDR3 DNA: TGCGCCAGCAGCTTGGACTCCGGGACCTCCTACGAGCAGTACTTC.

The chain couples TRBV6-1 to TRBJ2-5; D gene unclear. The length of the CDR3 is 14 residues. V was shortened by 6 bases and J by 0 bases, with 11 bases between the two germline ends. Germline assignment: CDR1 MNHNS and CDR2 SASEGT. CDR3 region: CASRDGWYQETQYF. The CDR3 DNA sequence: TGTGCCAGCAGGGACGGTTGGTACCAAGAGACCCAGTACTTC.

The chain recombines TRBV29-1 with TRBJ1-5; no firm D call. Trimming left V 4 bases short and J 4 bases short, with 11 bases between. CDR1 and CDR2 from the germline V gene are SQVTM and ANQGSEA. The CDR3 is 13 residues long. CDR3 residues: CSVVSGVNQPQHF. The CDR3 DNA reads TGCAGCGTTGTTTCAGGTGTGAATCAGCCCCAGCATTTT.

In DNA form, the CDR3 reads TGTGCCAGCAGCGCCAGCGGACAGAACTCCTACGAGCAGTACTTC. It is translated as CASSASGQNSYEQYF. The chain recombines TRBV9 with TRBJ2-7; D is possibly TRBD1 (6 bases). This CDR3 contains 15 residues. In germline, CDR1 is SGDLS, CDR2 YYNGEE. Deletions cut 3 bases from V and 0 bases from J, with 13 bases between. Full variable domain (rest looked up from reference TRBV9 and TRBJ2-7): DSGVTQTPKHLITATGQRVTLRCSPRSGDLSVYWYQQSLDQGLQFLIQYYNGEERAKGNILERFSAQQFPDLHSELNLSSLELGDSALYFCASSASGQNSYEQYFGPGTRLTVT.

The CDR3: CASSLQETQYF. The CDR3 DNA reads as TGTGCCAGCAGTCTCCAAGAGACCCAGTACTTC. The rearrangement joins TRBV28 to TRBJ2-5; D unresolved. CDR3 length equals 11 residues. The germline gives CDR1 MDHEN, CDR2 SYDVKM. The V gene lost 5 bases and the J gene lost 1 base, with 2 bases spanning the gap. Full variable domain (rest looked up from reference TRBV28 and TRBJ2-5): DVKVTQSSRYLVKRTGEKVFLECVQDMDHENMFWYRQDPGLGLRLIYFSYDVKMKEKGDIPEGYSVSREKKERFSLILESASTNQTSMYLCASSLQETQYFGPGTRLLVL.

The chain has TRBV2 and TRBJ1-3; D gene ambiguous. Trimming stripped 6 bases from V and 2 bases from J, with 11 bases between. In germline, CDR1 is SNHLY, CDR2 FYNNEI. The CDR3 sequence is 14 residues long. CDR3 protein: CASSSFGAGNTIYF. Written as DNA, the CDR3 is TGTGCCAGCAGCAGTTTCGGGGCTGGAAACACCATATATTTT. Together with reference TRBV2 and TRBJ1-3, the CDR3 gives the full variable domain: EPEVTQTPSHQVTQMGQEVILRCVPISNHLYFYWYRQILGQKVEFLVSFYNNEISEKSEIFDDQFSVERPDGSNFTLKIRSTKLEDSAMYFCASSSFGAGNTIYFGEGSWLTVV.

The rearrangement joins TRBV6-1 to TRBJ2-1; D remains ambiguous. Germline loops: CDR1 MNHNS, CDR2 SASEGT. This CDR3 has 11 amino acids. V lost 10 bases, J lost 10 bases, and 14 bases lay in between. CDR3 sequence reads: CATVSGWEQFF. The CDR3, as DNA: TGTGCCACCGTATCTGGTTGGGAGCAGTTCTTC.

The chain links TRBV9 to TRBJ1-1; D unclear. The V gene lost 4 bases and the J gene lost 0 bases, with 13 bases spanning the gap. This CDR3 comprises 15 residues. Germline-derived CDR1 and CDR2 are SGDLS and YYNGEE. CDR3 sequence: CASSPLGEVNTEAFF. In nucleotides, the CDR3 is TGTGCCAGCAGCCCCCTAGGTGAGGTGAACACTGAAGCTTTCTTT.

The rearrangement joins TRBV27 to TRBJ2-7; 12 nucleotides line up with TRBD2. The length of the CDR3 is 14 residues. With 10 bases clipped from V and 5 bases from J, the junction kept 9 bases outside the gene matches. CDR1 MNHEY and CDR2 SMNVEV come from the germline V gene (reference sequence). The CDR3 DNA reads as TGTGCCACATATGCTAGCGGGAGGGCCCACGAGCAGTACTTC. Protein sequence: CATYASGRAHEQYF.